This T cell receptor (beta chain) derives from a study of blood T cell repertoires in COVID-19. Study information: COVID-19 samples collected from the United States, Italy and Spain covered acute and convalescent phases.

Only in-frame clones appear in the TCRdb table, and some are missing; sequencing was by immunoSEQ multiplex PCR. This sample has hundreds of thousands of clones, with 75% to 90% found just once. Residents of approximately 25 US areas, aged about 18 to 89 years, made up the participants. CDR1 and CDR2 from the germline V gene are KGHDR and SFDVKD. V lost 3 bases and J lost 5, with 9 bases in between. The CDR3 spans 13 residues. The chain carries TRBV24-1 and TRBJ1-2; no reliable D call. The source material was PBMCs or T cells enriched from blood (not recorded which). The sequence was collected from a woman between 18 and 29 years old who had recovered from COVID-19. The CDR3, as DNA: TGTGCCACCAGTGATCCAACGGGATATGGCTACACCTTC. This encodes CATSDPTGYGYTF.